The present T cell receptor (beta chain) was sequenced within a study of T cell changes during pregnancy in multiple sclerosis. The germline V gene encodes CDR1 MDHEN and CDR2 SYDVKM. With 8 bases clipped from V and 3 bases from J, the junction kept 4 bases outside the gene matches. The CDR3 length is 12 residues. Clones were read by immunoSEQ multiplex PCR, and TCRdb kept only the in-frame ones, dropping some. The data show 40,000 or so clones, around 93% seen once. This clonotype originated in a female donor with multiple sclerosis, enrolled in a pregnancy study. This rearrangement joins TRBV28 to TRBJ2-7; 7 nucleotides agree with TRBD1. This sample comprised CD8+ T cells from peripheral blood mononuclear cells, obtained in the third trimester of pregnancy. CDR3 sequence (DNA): TGTGCCAGCCGACGACAGGGCTACGAGCAGTACTTC. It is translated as CASRRQGYEQYF.